This T cell receptor (beta chain) was sequenced for a study of identical twins. cDNA molecules carried unique molecular identifiers, and template switching added a universal primer site. TCRdb fed the 5' RACE reads into MiXCR, producing one record per CDR3 protein. This table holds about 790,000 distinct CDR3 sequences, about 20% found once. The CDR3 is 13 residues long. Trimming took off 6 bases at V and 2 bases at J, with 10 bases between the two ends. CDR1 and CDR2 (germline): DFQATT, SNEGSKA (reference sequence). In addition, the sample was reused for a study of T cells expressing NK-cell markers. Turning to that study: Repertoires of TCR beta were obtained from T cells sorted as CD3+CD56+NKG2C+, CD3+CD56+NKG2C- and CD3+CD56-NKG2C+. It was still unclear whether expanded NKG2C+ T cell clones were HCMV specific.

The sequencing sample was made of PBMCs. The chain uses TRBV20-1 and TRBJ2-2; D may be TRBD1 (6 bases). The clonotype originates from a woman aged 18-29 years in good health. CDR3 sequence (DNA): TGCAGTGCGATACAGGGAAACACCGGGGAGCTGTTTTTT. It is translated as CSAIQGNTGELFF.